Listed below are T cell receptor beta chains from one sample, sequenced in a study of beta chain features in type 1 diabetes. Libraries were prepared by immunoSEQ multiplex PCR; TCRdb keeps only in-frame clonotypes and omits some of them. The table has fewer than 900,000 clones, 15% to 20% seen once. Sequenced material: naive CD4+ T cells from blood. The receptors shown here come from a woman between 18 and 30 years old in good health. Each CDR3 is given with its conserved first and last residue. The order of the fields is J gene, D gene, clone size, V gene, CDR3 DNA, CDR3 protein. A D gene is named only where the DNA matches it firmly. Clone size is given for some rows only: seen once, a few or many times, or a class if the clone is expanded.

J: TRBJ2-3
D: -
size: few
V: TRBV6-1
DNA: TGTGCCACCAGTACCGGGACCCCAAGCACAGATACGCAGTATTTT
CDR3: CATSTGTPSTDTQYF

J: TRBJ2-1
D: -
size: -
V: TRBV18
DNA: TGTGCCAGCTCACCAGTCCCGGGGTCCTACAATGAGCAGTTCTTC
CDR3: CASSPVPGSYNEQFF

J: TRBJ1-2
D: TRBD1
size: -
V: TRBV27
DNA: TGTGCCAGCAGTTCAGGCAGGGGGGTAAGAGGCTACACCTTC
CDR3: CASSSGRGVRGYTF

J: TRBJ2-3
D: -
size: -
V: TRBV5-4
DNA: TGTGCCAGCAGCTCCACTAGGCATTCCACAGATACGCAGTATTTT
CDR3: CASSSTRHSTDTQYF

J: TRBJ2-1
D: TRBD2
size: -
V: TRBV28
DNA: TGTGCCAGCAGTTTAATCTCTAGCGGGATTATCCAAAATGAGCAGTTCTTC
CDR3: CASSLISSGIIQNEQFF

J: TRBJ2-3
D: -
size: -
V: TRBV28
DNA: TGTGCCAGCAGTTTAGACGTCGGGAGTGGTGCGCAGTATTTT
CDR3: CASSLDVGSGAQYF

J: TRBJ1-1
D: -
size: few
V: TRBV6-6
DNA: TGTGCCAGCAGCCCAAGGGGGGGTGGGTATGAAGCTTTCTTT
CDR3: CASSPRGGGYEAFF

J: TRBJ1-4
D: -
size: -
V: TRBV28
DNA: TGTGCCAGCAGTTCCTACAGGAACTGGCAAGAAAAGCTGTTTTTT
CDR3: CASSSYRNWQEKLFF

J: TRBJ2-2
D: TRBD2
size: -
V: TRBV7-8
DNA: TGTGCCAGCAGCTTATTATTCCGACTAGCGCTGGCGAACACCGGGGAGCTGTTTTTT
CDR3: CASSLLFRLALANTGELFF

J: TRBJ2-7
D: TRBD2
size: few
V: TRBV4-2
DNA: TGTGCCAGCAGCCAATTAGCGGGAGCCGAATACGAGCAGTACTTC
CDR3: CASSQLAGAEYEQYF

J: TRBJ2-7
D: -
size: -
V: TRBV6-6
DNA: TGTGCCAGCAGTCCATATCCCTACGAGCAGTACTTC
CDR3: CASSPYPYEQYF

J: TRBJ1-1
D: -
size: few
V: TRBV19
DNA: TGTGCCAGTACCCGTCGGGCCCGGGGGACTGAAGCTTTCTTT
CDR3: CASTRRARGTEAFF

J: TRBJ1-1
D: -
size: -
V: TRBV7-9
DNA: TGTGCCAGCAGCCTCCTGTCGACCAACACTGAAGCTTTCTTT
CDR3: CASSLLSTNTEAFF

J: TRBJ2-7
D: -
size: -
V: TRBV5-8
DNA: TGTGCCAGCAGCTTGGACGGATACGAGCAGTACTTC
CDR3: CASSLDGYEQYF

J: TRBJ2-3
D: TRBD2
size: few
V: TRBV6-1
DNA: TGTGCCAGCAGTGAAGCGCTGGCGGGGGGCACAGATACGCAGTATTTT
CDR3: CASSEALAGGTDTQYF

J: TRBJ2-7
D: TRBD1
size: few
V: TRBV5-1
DNA: TGCGCCAGCAGCGACGGACAGGGGTTCTACGAGCAGTACTTC
CDR3: CASSDGQGFYEQYF

J: TRBJ2-5
D: -
size: -
V: TRBV6-6
DNA: TGTGCCAGCAGTTACGGATCCGGGACCCAGTACTTC
CDR3: CASSYGSGTQYF

J: TRBJ2-1
D: -
size: -
V: TRBV9
DNA: TGTGCCAGCAGCGAGGCCCCACAGAGGACCTACAATGAGCAGTTCTTC
CDR3: CASSEAPQRTYNEQFF

J: TRBJ2-6
D: -
size: few
V: TRBV15
DNA: TGTGCCACCAGCAGGGATATCTCTGGGGCCAACGTCCTGACTTTC
CDR3: CATSRDISGANVLTF

J: TRBJ2-1
D: -
size: -
V: TRBV7-8
DNA: TGTGCCAGCAGCCAGGCAGACTCCTACAATGAGCAGTTCTTC
CDR3: CASSQADSYNEQFF

J: TRBJ1-5
D: -
size: few
V: TRBV19
DNA: TGTGCCAGTAGTATCCCGGGGGCTCAGCCCCAGCATTTT
CDR3: CASSIPGAQPQHF

J: TRBJ1-5
D: -
size: -
V: TRBV19
DNA: TGTGCCAGTAGTTTTCTGGACACCGCGGGGCAGCCCCAGCATTTT
CDR3: CASSFLDTAGQPQHF

J: TRBJ1-4
D: -
size: few
V: TRBV2
DNA: TGTGCCAGCACCCGACCGGGGGGCGTATGGGAAAAACTGTTTTTT
CDR3: CASTRPGGVWEKLFF

J: TRBJ2-1
D: TRBD2
size: -
V: TRBV2
DNA: TGTGCCAGCAGAGAGCCCAGGACTAGCGGGAGCTATGAGCAGTTCTTC
CDR3: CASREPRTSGSYEQFF

J: TRBJ2-2
D: TRBD2
size: few
V: TRBV5-6
DNA: TGTGCCAGCAGCCCGGGACTAGCGGGAGTGGAGCTGTTTTTT
CDR3: CASSPGLAGVELFF

J: TRBJ2-6
D: -
size: few
V: TRBV11-2
DNA: TGTGCCAGCAGCCGGAGCTCTGGGGCCAACGTCCTGACTTTC
CDR3: CASSRSSGANVLTF

J: TRBJ2-7
D: -
size: few
V: TRBV19
DNA: TGTGCCAGTAGTATTGGGACGGCGTCTTTCTACGAGCAGTACTTC
CDR3: CASSIGTASFYEQYF

J: TRBJ2-3
D: -
size: once
V: TRBV4-1
DNA: TGCGCCAGCAGCCAAGGGGTAATCGGTGATACGCAGTATTTT
CDR3: CASSQGVIGDTQYF

J: TRBJ2-7
D: TRBD1
size: -
V: TRBV28
DNA: TGTGCCAGCAGTTTAGACAGGGGAAGCGAGCAGTACTTC
CDR3: CASSLDRGSEQYF

J: TRBJ2-7
D: -
size: -
V: TRBV5-4
DNA: TGTGCCAGCAGCTTGGGACAAGACTACGAGCAGTACTTC
CDR3: CASSLGQDYEQYF

J: TRBJ1-2
D: TRBD1
size: few
V: TRBV19
DNA: TGTGCCACCCTACAGTCGGGGACAGCTAACTATGGCTACACCTTC
CDR3: CATLQSGTANYGYTF

J: TRBJ1-5
D: -
size: -
V: TRBV7-9
DNA: TGTGCCAGCAGCTTAGGAACAGCACCCTTGAATTTT
CDR3: CASSLGTAPLNF

J: TRBJ1-2
D: -
size: -
V: TRBV30
DNA: TGTGCCTCCCTTGGCAGGGCCGCTGGCTACACCTTC
CDR3: CASLGRAAGYTF

J: TRBJ2-2
D: TRBD2
size: few
V: TRBV5-1
DNA: TGCGCCAGCAGTTACGGACTAGCGGGACGTAACACCGGGGAGCTGTTTTTT
CDR3: CASSYGLAGRNTGELFF

J: TRBJ2-5
D: -
size: few
V: TRBV5-4
DNA: TGTGCCAGCAGCTTGGGGCTAACATCAACCATTCAAGAGACCCAGTACTTC
CDR3: CASSLGLTSTIQETQYF

J: TRBJ1-1
D: -
size: -
V: TRBV28
DNA: TGTGCCAGCAGTATTGACATGAACACTGAAGCTTTCTTT
CDR3: CASSIDMNTEAFF

J: TRBJ2-3
D: TRBD2
size: -
V: TRBV2
DNA: TGTGCCAGCAGTGTAGCGGGAGCCACAGATACGCAGTATTTT
CDR3: CASSVAGATDTQYF

J: TRBJ2-1
D: TRBD2
size: -
V: TRBV7-9
DNA: TGTGCCAGCAGCGGGGCGGGAGTATCTTACAATGAGCAGTTCTTC
CDR3: CASSGAGVSYNEQFF

J: TRBJ2-3
D: -
size: -
V: TRBV28
DNA: TGTGCCAGCAGCGTCCCCGGGGATACGCAGTATTTT
CDR3: CASSVPGDTQYF

J: TRBJ2-5
D: TRBD2
size: -
V: TRBV6-7
DNA: TGTGCCAGCAGTTACCCGCGACTGGAGGTAGCGGGAGCTTATCAAGAGACCCAGTACTTC
CDR3: CASSYPRLEVAGAYQETQYF

J: TRBJ1-4
D: -
size: few
V: TRBV7-9
DNA: TGTGCCAGCAGCCTCAACTCAGACTATCAACTAATGAACAAACTGTTTTTT
CDR3: CASSLNSDYQLMNKLFF

J: TRBJ2-7
D: TRBD2
size: -
V: TRBV5-6
DNA: TGTGCCAGCAGCTTTCGGACTAGCGGGATTAATTCTGACGAGCAGTACTTC
CDR3: CASSFRTSGINSDEQYF

J: TRBJ2-5
D: TRBD1
size: few
V: TRBV7-2
DNA: TGTGCCAGCAGCTTAGTGACAGGGACGGAGACCCAGTACTTC
CDR3: CASSLVTGTETQYF

J: TRBJ2-3
D: -
size: -
V: TRBV9
DNA: TGTGCCAGCAGCGTAGGAGCTAGCACAGATACGCAGTATTTT
CDR3: CASSVGASTDTQYF

J: TRBJ2-7
D: -
size: few
V: TRBV2
DNA: TGTGCCAGCAGGTCCCCGGGACACAGAATGTACGAGCAGTACTTC
CDR3: CASRSPGHRMYEQYF

J: TRBJ2-1
D: -
size: -
V: TRBV7-9
DNA: TGTGCCAGCAGCCAAAGGACTAACTCTGCGGTTGAGCAGTTCTTC
CDR3: CASSQRTNSAVEQFF

J: TRBJ2-3
D: -
size: -
V: TRBV5-1
DNA: TGCGCCAGCAGCTTCCCTACTAGCACAGATACGCAGTATTTT
CDR3: CASSFPTSTDTQYF

J: TRBJ2-7
D: TRBD2
size: -
V: TRBV7-9
DNA: TGTGCCAGCAGCCCCCGTCCTAGCGGGAGCTCCTACGAGCAGTACTTC
CDR3: CASSPRPSGSSYEQYF

J: TRBJ1-2
D: -
size: few
V: TRBV7-9
DNA: TGTGCCAGCGGGAGTTTTAACTATGGCTACACCTTC
CDR3: CASGSFNYGYTF

J: TRBJ2-2
D: -
size: -
V: TRBV11-2
DNA: TGTGCCAGCAGCTTAGTACGACAAATTACCGGGGAGCTGTTTTTT
CDR3: CASSLVRQITGELFF

J: TRBJ2-1
D: -
size: few
V: TRBV10-3
DNA: TGTGCCACGTGGGTAGGGGCCGCCTCCTACAATGAGCAGTTCTTC
CDR3: CATWVGAASYNEQFF

J: TRBJ2-3
D: -
size: -
V: TRBV5-6
DNA: TGTGCCAGCAGCTTGGCGGAGGTATATACGCAGTATTTT
CDR3: CASSLAEVYTQYF

J: TRBJ2-1
D: -
size: few
V: TRBV19
DNA: TGTGCCAGTAGTATAAGGGACCCCTACAATGAGCAGTTCTTC
CDR3: CASSIRDPYNEQFF

J: TRBJ2-5
D: -
size: -
V: TRBV2
DNA: TGTGCCAGCTCTACCCAAGCGGAGACCCAGTACTTC
CDR3: CASSTQAETQYF

J: TRBJ2-7
D: -
size: -
V: TRBV11-2
DNA: TGTGCCAGCAGCTTGTTGTTGGGCCCGACCTACGAGCAGTACTTC
CDR3: CASSLLLGPTYEQYF